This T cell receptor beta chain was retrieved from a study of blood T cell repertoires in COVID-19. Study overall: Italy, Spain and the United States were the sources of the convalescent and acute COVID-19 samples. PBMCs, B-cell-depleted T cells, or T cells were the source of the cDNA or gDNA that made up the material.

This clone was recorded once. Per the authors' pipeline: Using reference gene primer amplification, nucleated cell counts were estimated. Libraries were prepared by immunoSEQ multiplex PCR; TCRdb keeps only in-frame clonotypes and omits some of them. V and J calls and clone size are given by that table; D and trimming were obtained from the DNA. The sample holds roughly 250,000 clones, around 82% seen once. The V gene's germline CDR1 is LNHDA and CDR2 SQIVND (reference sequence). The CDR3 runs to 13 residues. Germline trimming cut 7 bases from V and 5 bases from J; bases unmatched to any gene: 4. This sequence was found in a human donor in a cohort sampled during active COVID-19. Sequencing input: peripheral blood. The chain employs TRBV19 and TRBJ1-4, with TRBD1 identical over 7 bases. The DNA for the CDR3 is TGTGCCAGTACGACAGGGAAAAATGAAAAACTGTTTTTT. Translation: CASTTGKNEKLFF.